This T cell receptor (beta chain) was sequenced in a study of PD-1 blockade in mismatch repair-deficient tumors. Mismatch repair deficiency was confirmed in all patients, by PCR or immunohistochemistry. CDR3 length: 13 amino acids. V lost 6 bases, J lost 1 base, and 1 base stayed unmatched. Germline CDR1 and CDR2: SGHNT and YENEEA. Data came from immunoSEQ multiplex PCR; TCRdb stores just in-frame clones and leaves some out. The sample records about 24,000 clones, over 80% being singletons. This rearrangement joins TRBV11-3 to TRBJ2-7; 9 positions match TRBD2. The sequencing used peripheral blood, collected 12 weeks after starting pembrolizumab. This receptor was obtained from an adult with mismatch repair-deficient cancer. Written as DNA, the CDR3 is TGTGCCAGCAGGCGGGAGGGGTCCTACGAGCAGTACTTC. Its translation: CASRREGSYEQYF. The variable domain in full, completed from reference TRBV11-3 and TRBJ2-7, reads EAGVVQSPRYKIIEKKQPVAFWCNPISGHNTLYWYLQNLGQGPELLIRYENEEAVDDSQLPKDRFSAERLKGVDSTLKIQPAELGDSAVYLCASRREGSYEQYFGPGTRLTVT.